This paragraph covers one T cell receptor (beta chain) sequence. The data were obtained in a study of CD8+CD57+ T cells in acquired aplastic anemia. For the study at large: Sorting CD4+ and CD8+ cells gave DNA averaging about 2.9 ug.

Patients sequenced had flow cytometry evidence of CD8+CD57+ cell expansion. Everyone among the patients had severe acquired aplastic anemia. The CDR3 runs 16 residues. The germline gives CDR1 SGHVS, CDR2 FQNEAQ. Germline trimming cut 3 bases from V and 2 bases from J; bases unmatched to any gene: 9. Genomic DNA constituted the template upon which TCR beta VDJ and CDR3 profiling was performed. MiXCR, applied by TCRdb to the reads, yields one record per CDR3 protein. In the table there are 160,000 or so distinct CDR3 sequences, roughly 48% of which are singletons. The TCR was taken from a human donor with aplastic anemia. The specimen sequenced was sorted CD4+, CD8+, or CD8+CD57+ T cells (not recorded which) from PBMCs. The chain recombines TRBV7-8 with TRBJ2-7; 8 bases agree with TRBD2. The CDR3 region has the DNA TGTGCCAGCAGCTTGAGACGAGCGGGGGTCACCTACGAGCAGTACTTC. It yields the protein CASSLRRAGVTYEQYF.